This TCR beta chain was captured by sequencing in a study of cytomegalovirus exposure and HLA in healthy donors. Study background: A preliminary data release comprised 91 million or so unique TCRs obtained from HLA-typed donors. Study outcomes and limitations: Sequences of the TCR beta chain were said to predict the HLA-A and HLA-B alleles of most subjects accurately. CMV serostatus alone was available as immune exposure information.

A remark on this clone: The antigen remains unidentified.

PCR involved 60 Vbeta and 13 Jbeta primers. TCRdb keeps only in-frame clones here, not all; method: immunoSEQ multiplex PCR. The data contain around 84,000 clones, roughly 80% of them singletons. V was shortened by 2 bases and J by 1 base, with 11 bases between the two germline ends. Per the germline V gene, CDR1 is KGHSH and CDR2 is LQKENI. CDR3 length: 15 amino acids. Sequenced input: PBMCs. This receptor was taken from a man aged 45-65 years in good health and CMV-seronegative. The chain has TRBV18 and TRBJ2-5; the D gene is possibly TRBD1 (5 bases). CDR3 nucleotides: TGTGCCAGCTCACCAAGGCAGGGAAGCCAAGAGACCCAGTACTTC. Its protein product is CASSPRQGSQETQYF.